The present T cell receptor beta chain was sequenced within a study of cytomegalovirus exposure and HLA in healthy donors. Findings and limits, study-wide: Previous analysis showed most TCR beta V segments were productive about 90% or about 30% of the time. In a later analysis, productive TCRs from donors in an Asian-associated ancestry cluster reportedly carried fewer N-insertions than the cohort mean. In vitro, three CMV-associated chains proved specific for CMV antigens.

The PCR was carried out with 60 Vbeta primers and 13 Jbeta primers. Authors' processing steps: The count from a later analysis was 79 million or so unique TCR beta chains, 9.5 million to 13 million of them shared. TCRdb keeps only in-frame clones here, not all; method: immunoSEQ multiplex PCR. V and J calls and clone size come straight from that table; D and trimming were deduced from the DNA. The table shows fewer than 90,000 clones, with under 85% occurring only once. This clone was counted between two and nine times. Its antigen is not known. The V end was cut by 3 bases, the J end by 8 bases, with 14 bases between. There are 14 residues in the CDR3. Germline V gives CDR1 SGHAT, CDR2 FQNNGV.

Sequencing used PBMCs. The TCR was taken from a male donor in good health and CMV-seronegative. The chain recombines TRBV11-2 with TRBJ2-1; D perhaps matches TRBD2 (6 bases). The CDR3 DNA is TGTGCCAGCAGCTTGGGACTGTCTATCGATGAGCAGTTCTTC. Translation gives CASSLGLSIDEQFF.